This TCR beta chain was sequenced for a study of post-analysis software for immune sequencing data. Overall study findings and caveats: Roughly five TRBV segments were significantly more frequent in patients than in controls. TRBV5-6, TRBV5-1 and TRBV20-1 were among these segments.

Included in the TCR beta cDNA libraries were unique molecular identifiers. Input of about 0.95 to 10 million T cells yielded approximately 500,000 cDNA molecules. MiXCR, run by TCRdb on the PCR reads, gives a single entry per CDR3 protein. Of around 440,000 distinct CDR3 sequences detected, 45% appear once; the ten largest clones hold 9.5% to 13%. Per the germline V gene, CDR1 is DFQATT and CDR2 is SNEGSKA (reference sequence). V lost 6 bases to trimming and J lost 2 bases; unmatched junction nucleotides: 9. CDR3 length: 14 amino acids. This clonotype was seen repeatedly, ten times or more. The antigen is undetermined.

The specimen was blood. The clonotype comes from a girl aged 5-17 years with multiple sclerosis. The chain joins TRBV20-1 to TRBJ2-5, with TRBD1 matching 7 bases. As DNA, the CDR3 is TGCAGTGCCTCTTCTTGGACAGGTCAAGAGACCCAGTACTTC. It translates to CSASSWTGQETQYF.